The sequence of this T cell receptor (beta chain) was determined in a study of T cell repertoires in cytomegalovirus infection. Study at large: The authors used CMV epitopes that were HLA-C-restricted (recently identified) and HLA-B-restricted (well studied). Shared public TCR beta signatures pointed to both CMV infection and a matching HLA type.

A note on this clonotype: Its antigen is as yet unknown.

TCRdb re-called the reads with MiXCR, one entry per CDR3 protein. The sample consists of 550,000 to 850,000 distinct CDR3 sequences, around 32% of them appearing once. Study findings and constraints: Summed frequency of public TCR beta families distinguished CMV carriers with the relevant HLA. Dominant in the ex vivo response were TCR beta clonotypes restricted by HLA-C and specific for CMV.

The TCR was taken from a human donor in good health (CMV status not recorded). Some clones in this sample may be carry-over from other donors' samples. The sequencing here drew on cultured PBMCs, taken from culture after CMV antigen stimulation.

For the CDR3, the DNA is TGTGCTAGTGGTTTGGGGGTGAGCATGAACACTGAAGCTTTCTTT. This gives the protein CASGLGVSMNTEAFF. V gene TRBV12-5 combines with J gene TRBJ1-1; D call uncertain. The ends were cut back, 1 base at V and 0 bases at J, with 9 bases in the middle. The germline V gene has CDR1 LGHNT and CDR2 FRNRAP. The CDR3 has 15 residues. The whole variable domain, remainder taken from reference TRBV12-5 and TRBJ1-1, is DARVTQTPRHKVTEMGQEVTMRCQPILGHNTVFWYRQTMMQGLELLAYFRNRAPLDDSGMPKDRFSAEMPDATLATLKIQPSEPRDSAVYFCASGLGVSMNTEAFFGQGTRLTVV.